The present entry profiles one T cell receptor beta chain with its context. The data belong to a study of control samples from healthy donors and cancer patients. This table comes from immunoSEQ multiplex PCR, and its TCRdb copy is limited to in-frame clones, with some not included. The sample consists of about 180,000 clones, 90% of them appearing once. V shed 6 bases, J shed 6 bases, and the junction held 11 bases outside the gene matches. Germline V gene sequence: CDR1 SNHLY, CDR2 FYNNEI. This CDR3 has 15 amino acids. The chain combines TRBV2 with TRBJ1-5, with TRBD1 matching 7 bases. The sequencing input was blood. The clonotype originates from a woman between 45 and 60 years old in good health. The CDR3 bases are TGTGCCAGCAGAGGGGGCCGCGCCGGCGGTCAGCCCCAGCATTTT. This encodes CASRGGRAGGQPQHF. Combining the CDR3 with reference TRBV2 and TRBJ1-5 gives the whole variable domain EPEVTQTPSHQVTQMGQEVILRCVPISNHLYFYWYRQILGQKVEFLVSFYNNEISEKSEIFDDQFSVERPDGSNFTLKIRSTKLEDSAMYFCASRGGRAGGQPQHFGDGTRLSIL.